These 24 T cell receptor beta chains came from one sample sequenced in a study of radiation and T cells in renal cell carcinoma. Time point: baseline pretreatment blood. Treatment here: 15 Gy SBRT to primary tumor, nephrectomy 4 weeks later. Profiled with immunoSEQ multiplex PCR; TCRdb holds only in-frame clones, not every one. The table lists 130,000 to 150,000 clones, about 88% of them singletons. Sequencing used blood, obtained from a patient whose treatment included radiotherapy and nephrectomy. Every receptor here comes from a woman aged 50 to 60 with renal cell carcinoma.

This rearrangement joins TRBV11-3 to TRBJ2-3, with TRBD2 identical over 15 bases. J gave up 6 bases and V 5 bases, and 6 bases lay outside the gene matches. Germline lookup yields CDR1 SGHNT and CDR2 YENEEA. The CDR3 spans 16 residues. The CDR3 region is CASSPGTSGGPDTQYF. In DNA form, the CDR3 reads TGTGCCAGCAGCCCAGGGACTAGCGGGGGGCCGGATACGCAGTATTTT.

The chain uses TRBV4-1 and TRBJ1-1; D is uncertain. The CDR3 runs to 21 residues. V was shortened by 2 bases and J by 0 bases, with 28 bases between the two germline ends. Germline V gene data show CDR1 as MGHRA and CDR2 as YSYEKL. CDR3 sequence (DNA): TGCGCCAGCAGCCAATCTTTGATAGGCCCCCGGATGGCAAGGATGAACACTGAAGCTTTCTTT. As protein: CASSQSLIGPRMARMNTEAFF.

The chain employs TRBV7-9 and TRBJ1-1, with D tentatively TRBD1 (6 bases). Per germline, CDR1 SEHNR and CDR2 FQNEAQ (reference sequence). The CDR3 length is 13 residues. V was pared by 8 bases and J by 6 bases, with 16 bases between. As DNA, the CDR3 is TGTGCCAGCCGGTGGTCAGGGGACTCTGAAGCTTTCTTT. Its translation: CASRWSGDSEAFF.

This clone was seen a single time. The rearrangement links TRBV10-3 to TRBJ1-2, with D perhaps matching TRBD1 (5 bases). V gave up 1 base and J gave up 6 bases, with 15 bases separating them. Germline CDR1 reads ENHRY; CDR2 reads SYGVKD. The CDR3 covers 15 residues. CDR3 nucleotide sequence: TGTGCCATCAGTGAGTTTATGGCAGGGAAGGATGGCTACACCTTC. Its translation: CAISEFMAGKDGYTF.

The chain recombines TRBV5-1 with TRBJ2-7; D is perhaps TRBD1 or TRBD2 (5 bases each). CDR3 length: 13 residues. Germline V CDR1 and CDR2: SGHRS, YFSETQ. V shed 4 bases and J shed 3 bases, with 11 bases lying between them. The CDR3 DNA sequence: TGCGCCAGCAGCACCGGGGCAGGCTACGAGCAGTACTTC. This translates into CASSTGAGYEQYF.

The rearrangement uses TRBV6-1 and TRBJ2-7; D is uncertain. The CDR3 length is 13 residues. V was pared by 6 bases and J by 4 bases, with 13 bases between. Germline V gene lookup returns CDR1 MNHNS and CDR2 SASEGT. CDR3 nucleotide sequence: TGTGCCAGCAGGGACCTTACCCTATACGAGCAGTACTTC. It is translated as CASRDLTLYEQYF.

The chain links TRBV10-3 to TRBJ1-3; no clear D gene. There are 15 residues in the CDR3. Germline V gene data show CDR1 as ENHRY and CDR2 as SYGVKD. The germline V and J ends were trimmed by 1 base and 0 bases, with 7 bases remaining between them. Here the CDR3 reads CAISEYSSSGNTIYF. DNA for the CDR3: TGTGCCATCAGTGAGTACAGTTCCTCTGGAAACACCATATATTTT.

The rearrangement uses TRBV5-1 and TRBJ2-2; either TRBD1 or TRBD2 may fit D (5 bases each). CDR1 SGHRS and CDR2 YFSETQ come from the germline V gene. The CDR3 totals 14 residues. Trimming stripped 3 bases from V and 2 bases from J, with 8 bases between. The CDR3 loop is CASSSGPNTGELFF. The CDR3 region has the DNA TGCGCCAGCAGCTCGGGACCAAACACCGGGGAGCTGTTTTTT.

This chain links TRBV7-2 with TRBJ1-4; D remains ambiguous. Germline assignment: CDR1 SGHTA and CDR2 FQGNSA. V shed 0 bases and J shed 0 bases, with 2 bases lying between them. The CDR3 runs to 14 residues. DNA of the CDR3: TGTGCCAGCAGCTTAGCTGCAACTAATGAAAAACTGTTTTTT. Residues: CASSLAATNEKLFF.

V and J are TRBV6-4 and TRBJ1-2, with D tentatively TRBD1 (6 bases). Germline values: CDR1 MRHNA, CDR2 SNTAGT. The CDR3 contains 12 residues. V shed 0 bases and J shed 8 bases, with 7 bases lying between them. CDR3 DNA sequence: TGTGCCAGCAGTGACTCCAGGGGCGGCTACACCTTC. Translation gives CASSDSRGGYTF.

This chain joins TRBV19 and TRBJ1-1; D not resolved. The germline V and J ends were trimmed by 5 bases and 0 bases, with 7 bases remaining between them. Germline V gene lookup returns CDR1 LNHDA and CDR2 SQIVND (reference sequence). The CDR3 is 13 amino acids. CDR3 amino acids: CASSEHLNTEAFF. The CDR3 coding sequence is TGTGCCAGTAGTGAACACCTGAACACTGAAGCTTTCTTT.

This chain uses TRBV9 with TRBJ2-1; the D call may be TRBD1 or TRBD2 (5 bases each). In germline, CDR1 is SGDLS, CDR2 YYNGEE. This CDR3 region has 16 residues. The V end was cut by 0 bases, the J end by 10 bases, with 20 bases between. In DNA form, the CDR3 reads TGTGCCAGCAGCGTAGCTCTAGGGACGGCATGGGGAGAGCAGTTCTTC. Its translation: CASSVALGTAWGEQFF.

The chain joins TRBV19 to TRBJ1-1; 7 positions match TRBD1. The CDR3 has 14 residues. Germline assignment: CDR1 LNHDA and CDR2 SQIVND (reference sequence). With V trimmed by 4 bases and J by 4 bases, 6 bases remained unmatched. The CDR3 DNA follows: TGTGCCAGTAGTACACAGGGGAAGGGCACTGAAGCTTTCTTT. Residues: CASSTQGKGTEAFF.

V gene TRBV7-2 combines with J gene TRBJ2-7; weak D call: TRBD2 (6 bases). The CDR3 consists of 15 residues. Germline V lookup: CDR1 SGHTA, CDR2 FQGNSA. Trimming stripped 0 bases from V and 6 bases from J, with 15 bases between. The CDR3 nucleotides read TGTGCCAGCAGCTTAGCGCGGACTACGTGGGCCGAGCAGTACTTC. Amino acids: CASSLARTTWAEQYF.

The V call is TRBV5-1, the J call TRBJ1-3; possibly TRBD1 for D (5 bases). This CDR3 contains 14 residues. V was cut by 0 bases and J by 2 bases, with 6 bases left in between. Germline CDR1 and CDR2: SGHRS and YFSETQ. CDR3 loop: CASSLEGPGNTIYF. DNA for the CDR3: TGCGCCAGCAGCTTGGAGGGACCTGGAAACACCATATATTTT.

CDR3 in amino acids: CASSTPGPGGYGYTF. The CDR3 DNA reads TGTGCCAGCAGCACTCCCGGTCCGGGGGGATATGGCTACACCTTC. The V gene is TRBV7-2, the J gene TRBJ1-2, with D maybe TRBD1 (5 bases). Germline CDR1 reads SGHTA; CDR2 reads FQGNSA. V was clipped by 5 bases and J by 5 bases, with 18 bases between them. The CDR3 consists of 15 residues.

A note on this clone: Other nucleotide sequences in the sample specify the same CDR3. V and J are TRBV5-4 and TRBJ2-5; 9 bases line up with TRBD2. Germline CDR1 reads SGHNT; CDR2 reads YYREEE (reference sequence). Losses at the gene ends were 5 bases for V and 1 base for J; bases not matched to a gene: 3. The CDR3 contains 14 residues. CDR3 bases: TGTGCCAGCAGTCTAGCGGGGTCCCAAGAGACCCAGTACTTC. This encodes CASSLAGSQETQYF.

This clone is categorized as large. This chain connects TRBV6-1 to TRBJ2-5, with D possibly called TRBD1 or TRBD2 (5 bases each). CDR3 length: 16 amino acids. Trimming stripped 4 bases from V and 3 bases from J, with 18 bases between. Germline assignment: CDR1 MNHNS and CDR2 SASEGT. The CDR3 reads CASSGWRGDPKETQYF. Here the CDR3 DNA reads TGTGCCAGCAGTGGATGGAGAGGGGACCCCAAAGAGACCCAGTACTTC.

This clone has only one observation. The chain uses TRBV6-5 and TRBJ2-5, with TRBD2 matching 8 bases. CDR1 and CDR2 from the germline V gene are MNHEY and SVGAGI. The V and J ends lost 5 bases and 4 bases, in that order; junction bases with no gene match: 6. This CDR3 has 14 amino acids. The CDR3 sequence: CASSSAGGLETQYF. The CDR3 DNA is TGTGCCAGCAGTAGTGCGGGGGGATTAGAGACCCAGTACTTC.

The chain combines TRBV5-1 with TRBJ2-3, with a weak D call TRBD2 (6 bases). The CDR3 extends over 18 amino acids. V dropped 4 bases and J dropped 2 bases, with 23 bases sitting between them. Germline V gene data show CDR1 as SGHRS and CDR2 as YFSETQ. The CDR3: CASSRVPAGLGTTDTQYF. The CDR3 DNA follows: TGCGCCAGCAGCCGGGTTCCTGCGGGACTCGGTACCACAGATACGCAGTATTTT.

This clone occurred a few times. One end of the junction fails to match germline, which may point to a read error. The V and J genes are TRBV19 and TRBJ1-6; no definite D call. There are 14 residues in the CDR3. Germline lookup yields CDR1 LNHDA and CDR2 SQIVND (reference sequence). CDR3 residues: CASSLDGYNSPLHF. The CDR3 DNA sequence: TGTGCCAGTAGTCTAGACGGCTATAATTCACCCCTCCACTTT. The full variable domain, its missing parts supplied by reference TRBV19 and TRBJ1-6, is DGGITQSPKYLFRKEGQNVTLSCEQNLNHDAMYWYRQDPGQGLRLIYYSQIVNDFQKGDIAEGYSVSREKKESFPLTVTSAQKNPTAFYLCASSLDGYNSPLHFGNGTRLTVT.

CDR3 nucleotides: TGTGCCAGTAGTATAGGCCCTAGCGGGAACACAGATACGCAGTATTTT. It codes for CASSIGPSGNTDTQYF. The rearrangement uses TRBV19 and TRBJ2-3; TRBD2 matches 9 bases. V shed 1 base and J 2 bases; nucleotides not matched to a gene: 4. Germline lookup yields CDR1 LNHDA and CDR2 SQIVND (reference sequence). The CDR3 runs to 16 residues.

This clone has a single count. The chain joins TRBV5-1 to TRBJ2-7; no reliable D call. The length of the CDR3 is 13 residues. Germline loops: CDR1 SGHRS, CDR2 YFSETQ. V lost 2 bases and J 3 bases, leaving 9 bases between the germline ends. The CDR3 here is CASSFLLGYEQYF. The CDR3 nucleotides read TGCGCCAGCAGCTTTCTTTTAGGCTACGAGCAGTACTTC.

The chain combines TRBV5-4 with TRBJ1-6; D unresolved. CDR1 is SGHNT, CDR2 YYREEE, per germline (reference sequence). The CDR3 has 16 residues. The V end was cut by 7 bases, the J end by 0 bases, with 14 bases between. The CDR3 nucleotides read TGTGCCAGCGGTTTCGGAGGGTCCTCCTATAATTCACCCCTCCACTTT. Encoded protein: CASGFGGSSYNSPLHF.